This record covers a single TCR beta chain. This clonotype was seen a handful of times. What antigen it recognizes has not been identified. The record has no base qualities; no much larger clone is one base away. Germline trimming amounts to 4 bases on V and 1 base on J, with 5 as the count of junction bases outside the gene matches. There are 16 amino acids in the CDR3, from cysteine to phenylalanine inclusive. The entry retains the CDR3 DNA only, 48 bases that are in frame from base 1. The germline V gene yields SGHRS for CDR1 and YFSETQ for CDR2. These data originate in a study of CD8 T cells in ankylosing spondylitis (dated by TCRdb to the late 2010s). With regard to the full study: To find TCR variants linked to disease, the study profiled T cell receptor beta repertoires in ankylosing spondylitis patients and healthy donors. The full study cohort was made up of 25 ankylosing spondylitis patients and roughly 98 healthy donors. Peripheral blood samples were taken, and synovial fluid was additionally collected from ankylosing spondylitis patients.

What the research found in general, with its limitations: In peripheral blood, the disease-linked clones were found at relatively low frequencies and had a CD8+ phenotype. Some of the motif variants had been reported before in the synovial fluid and blood of reactive arthritis patients, a finding that suggests common disease-initiation mechanisms. A TCR beta motif made up of under ten highly homologous amino acid variants appeared to be characteristic of blood from ankylosing spondylitis patients. The disease-linked clones were reported to be significantly enriched in matched synovial fluid samples from ankylosing spondylitis patients.

Data came from an Illumina HiSeq 2500. Quantitative 5'-RACE with molecular barcodes was the method used to prepare the TCR beta libraries. In the authors' own workflow: A new computational method, built on a probabilistic model of VDJ rearrangement, was used to identify disease-linked TCR variants. Clones were called with MiXCR by TCRdb after fastp trimmed the public reads at Q25, and only in-frame beta chains were retained. Rows merge per CDR3 protein into single entries with the most common DNA and genes. The V and J calls shown here were made by TCRdb, not taken from the authors' results. The sample table contains 350,000 to 450,000 distinct CDR3 sequences; only one count was recorded for roughly 27% of them. Roughly 1% of the sample comes from the top ten.

The receptor comes from a male donor with ankylosing spondylitis. The chain links TRBV5-1 with TRBJ2-3; 11 bases in the middle match TRBD2. Sequencing input: blood, either unsorted or a sorted T cell fraction (not recorded which). Here is the DNA: TGCGCCAGCAGCCGGACTAGCGGGCTTCGCACAGATACGCAGTATTTT. It codes for CASSRTSGLRTDTQYF.